This is a list of T cell receptor beta chains from one sample in a study of blood T cell repertoires in COVID-19. Repertoires were generated with immunoSEQ multiplex PCR, while TCRdb's copy carries only in-frame clones and drops some. The repertoire holds a few hundred thousand clones, 80% seen once, with roughly 13% in the top ten. The specimen was peripheral blood. These receptors were taken from a human donor in a cohort sampled during active COVID-19. The CDR3 runs from the conserved cysteine through the conserved F or W. A D gene is named only where the DNA matches it firmly. Size is omitted from some rows. Given values are once, few, many or a class for expanded clones.

D gene,V gene,J gene,clone size,CDR3 DNA,CDR3 protein
NA,TRBV7-9,TRBJ2-7,few,TGTGCCAGCAGTTTATTTTTAACGGACAGAACCTACGAGCAGTACTTC,CASSLFLTDRTYEQYF
TRBD1,TRBV19,TRBJ1-5,NA,TGTGCCAGTAGGGGACAGGCGGGCAATCAGCCCCAGCATTTT,CASRGQAGNQPQHF
NA,TRBV5-1,TRBJ2-2,NA,TGCGCCAGCAGCCCCAAGGGGCAGGGAGGCACCGGGGAGCTGTTTTTT,CASSPKGQGGTGELFF
NA,TRBV28,TRBJ2-7,NA,TGTGCCAGCAGGTCCCCGAGCTCCTACGAGCAGTACTTC,CASRSPSSYEQYF
TRBD2,TRBV5-4,TRBJ2-2,few,TGTGCCAGCAGCTCCGGGGGGGCATACACCGGGGAGCTGTTTTTT,CASSSGGAYTGELFF
NA,TRBV2,TRBJ2-2,few,TGTGCCAGCATGGCAGGTTCCACCGGGGAGCTGTTTTTT,CASMAGSTGELFF
NA,TRBV7-3,TRBJ1-1,NA,TGTGCCAGCAGCTATGGGCTTGGGACTGAAGCTTTCTTT,CASSYGLGTEAFF
NA,TRBV3-1/TRBV3-2,TRBJ2-1,NA,TGTGCCAGCAGTCCCGGACTACTAGGCGAGCAGTTCTTC,CASSPGLLGEQFF
TRBD1,TRBV7-2,TRBJ2-7,NA,TGTGCCAGCAGTCCAGGCCGAGGACAGGGGTACGAGCAGTACTTC,CASSPGRGQGYEQYF
TRBD1,TRBV9,TRBJ1-1,NA,TGTGCCAGCAGTGCGAATAATAGGACAGGGATGAACACTGAAGCTTTCTTT,CASSANNRTGMNTEAFF
NA,TRBV6-5,TRBJ2-7,NA,TGTGCCAGCATCACTCCAAGCGGATACGAGCAGTACTTC,CASITPSGYEQYF
TRBD1,TRBV5-8,TRBJ2-1,NA,TGTGCCAGCAGCATGGGACAGGGGTATGAGCAGTTCTTC,CASSMGQGYEQFF
NA,TRBV18,TRBJ2-2,NA,TGTGCCAGCTCACCCCGACAATGGGGGGAGCTGTTTTTT,CASSPRQWGELFF
NA,TRBV6-5,TRBJ2-7,NA,TGTGCCAGCAGGCCAAGCGGGCAGGGAGGCGAGCAGTACTTC,CASRPSGQGGEQYF
TRBD1,TRBV30,TRBJ1-5,NA,TGTGCCTGGAGTGTACTAGGGACAGGGGACGGTCAGCCCCAGCATTTT,CAWSVLGTGDGQPQHF
NA,TRBV28,TRBJ1-5,NA,TGTGCCAGCAGTTTAAGGCAGGGACAACAGCCCCAGCATTTT,CASSLRQGQQPQHF
NA,TRBV5-6,TRBJ1-2,NA,TGTGCCAGCAGCTTGGGACAGGCTAACTATGGCTACACCTTC,CASSLGQANYGYTF
TRBD2,TRBV5-5,TRBJ2-5,few,TGTGCCAGCGGGGAGGGGGCTAGCGGGAGCCAAGAGACCCAGTACTTC,CASGEGASGSQETQYF
TRBD1,TRBV19,TRBJ2-7,NA,TGTGCCAGTAATGCCGGGACAGGGGGCAACGAGCAGTACTTC,CASNAGTGGNEQYF
TRBD1,TRBV10-3,TRBJ2-5,NA,TGTGCCATCAGTGAGTCGAGGACAGGGCAAGAGACCCAGTACTTC,CAISESRTGQETQYF
TRBD2,TRBV18,TRBJ2-1,NA,TGTGCCAGCTCACCCCCGGGACTAGCGGGCCGGAATGAGCAGTTCTTC,CASSPPGLAGRNEQFF
TRBD1,TRBV9,TRBJ2-5,NA,TGTGCCAGCAGCAAATACAGGGGTCAAGAGACCCAGTACTTC,CASSKYRGQETQYF
TRBD1,TRBV5-4,TRBJ2-1,few,TGTGCCAGCAGCCCGGAGTCCGACAGGGACAATGAGCAGTTCTTC,CASSPESDRDNEQFF
TRBD2,TRBV2,TRBJ2-7,NA,TGTGCCAGCAGTGCGGGACTAGCGGGAGGGTACGAGCAGTACTTC,CASSAGLAGGYEQYF
NA,TRBV7-2,TRBJ1-4,NA,TGTGCCAGCAGCCCTTGGACTCGGAGTTATGGGGAAAAACTGTTTTTT,CASSPWTRSYGEKLFF
TRBD2,TRBV19,TRBJ2-1,once,TGTGCCAGCGGACTAGCGGGTCCTCGTGAGCAGTTCTTC,CASGLAGPREQFF
TRBD1,TRBV3-1/TRBV3-2,TRBJ2-2,NA,TGTGCCAGCAGCCGGGGACAGGGGGTAACCGGGGAGCTGTTTTTT,CASSRGQGVTGELFF
TRBD1,TRBV28,TRBJ1-6,NA,TGTGCCAGCAGTTTGCCCGGACAGGCTTATAATTCACCCCTCCACTTT,CASSLPGQAYNSPLHF
TRBD1,TRBV5-1,TRBJ1-4,NA,TGCGCCAGCAGCCCGGGGCTGACAGGGAGGTTGTTTGAAAAACTGTTTTTT,CASSPGLTGRLFEKLFF
NA,TRBV9,TRBJ2-6,NA,TGTGCCAGCAGCGCCAATGCTCAGGGTTACTATGGGGCCAACGTCCTGACTTTC,CASSANAQGYYGANVLTF
NA,TRBV28,TRBJ1-2,NA,TGTGCCAGCAGTTGGGTCACCGGGACTTCCGGCTACACCTTC,CASSWVTGTSGYTF
NA,TRBV30,TRBJ1-2,NA,TGTGCCTGGAGTAGCCGTTATGGCTACACCTTC,CAWSSRYGYTF
TRBD2,TRBV6-2/TRBV6-3,TRBJ2-1,NA,TGTGCCAGCAGTAGGGGCCTAGCGGACTACAATGAGCAGTTCTTC,CASSRGLADYNEQFF
TRBD1,TRBV6-5,TRBJ2-5,once,TGTGCCAGCAGATTCAGGGGGCGAGAGACCCAGTACTTC,CASRFRGRETQYF
TRBD1,TRBV19,TRBJ1-2,NA,TGTGCCAGTACCCAGGACAGGGATGCGAACTATGGCTACACCTTC,CASTQDRDANYGYTF